Below are 21 T cell receptor delta chains sequenced from a single sample in a study of gamma-delta T cells after stem cell transplantation. TCRdb re-called the RT-PCR reads via CATT. The sample yields approximately 1,300 delta-chain clones, roughly 1.9% seen once. Sequencing was done on a sample of gamma-delta T cells. All receptors come from a human donor. It is not recorded whose cells these are; they may come from a transplant donor.

Turning to this clone: TCRdb shows a much larger clone's protein in place of this DNA's translation, and the two differ at residue 12, likely through a read error; the protein shown is translated from the DNA. The CDR3 protein is CACDPAQPRGLEDSWDTRQMFF. The CDR3 DNA follows: TGTGCCTGTGACCCGGCCCAGCCCCGGGGACTGGAGGACTCCTGGGACACCCGACAGATGTTTTTC. This chain connects TRDV2 to TRDJ3; D perhaps matches TRDD3 (5 bases). Germline-derived CDR1 and CDR2 are GEAIGNYY and EKD. The CDR3 has 22 residues. V lost 3 bases, J lost 0 bases, and 26 bases lay in between.

A word on this clone: A read error is likely here: a far larger clone is one base away. Different DNA sequences within this sample yield the same CDR3. This chain uses TRDV2 with TRDJ3; 8 bases align to TRDD3. CDR1 GEAIGNYY and CDR2 EKD come from the germline V gene. This CDR3 comprises 20 residues. V lost 2 bases to trimming and J lost 0 bases; unmatched junction nucleotides: 11. In DNA form, the CDR3 reads TGTGCCTGTGACATCGTATTGGGGGATTCCTACTCCTGGGACACCCGACAGATGTTTTTC. Protein product: CACDIVLGDSYSWDTRQMFF.

Of note for this clone: A far more abundant clone sits one base away, making this likely a read error. Other DNA sequences in this specimen translate into the identical CDR3. V and J are TRDV2 and TRDJ1; 9 bases align to TRDD3. CDR3 size: 17 residues. V shed 4 bases, J shed 2 bases, and the junction held 13 bases outside the gene matches. Germline CDR1 GEAIGNYY, CDR2 EKD. The CDR3 protein is CACERLVLGDTTDKLIF. CDR3 coding DNA: TGTGCCTGTGAAAGACTCGTACTGGGGGACACGACCGATAAACTCATCTTT.

This clone came up a few times. This is likely an artifact of a read error, given a far larger clone one base away. Other DNA sequences within the sample encode an identical CDR3. The rearrangement links TRDV1 to TRDJ1, with TRDD3 matching over 11 bases. The trim removed 3 bases at V and 0 bases at J, leaving 21 bases unmatched. The V gene's germline CDR1 is TSWWSYY and CDR2 QGS. CDR3 length equals 22 residues. The CDR3 DNA sequence: TGTGCTCTTGGGGACCCGAACTTCCTACCTGGGGGATACTCCGCTGACACCGATAAACTCATCTTT. Translating gives CALGDPNFLPGGYSADTDKLIF.

The rearrangement links TRDV2 to TRDJ1; 8 bases match TRDD3. V lost 0 bases, J lost 0 bases, and 5 bases stayed unmatched. Germline V lookup: CDR1 GEAIGNYY, CDR2 EKD. This CDR3 has 16 amino acids. For the CDR3, the DNA is TGTGCCTGTGACACCGTTGGGGGATCCTACACCGATAAACTCATCTTT. This gives the protein CACDTVGGSYTDKLIF.

By share of the sample, this clone is medium-sized. A far larger clone differs by one base, so this is likely a read error. Additional DNA sequences in this sample encode the identical CDR3. The genes are TRDV2 and TRDJ1; 11 bases fit TRDD3. Germline V gene data show CDR1 as GEAIGNYY and CDR2 as EKD. After removal of 7 bases from V and 0 bases from J, the junction contained 12 bases not matched to a gene. This CDR3 has 17 amino acids. Here the CDR3 reads CACDPVGDTTHTDKLIF. CDR3 sequence (DNA): TGTGCCTGCGACCCCGTGGGGGATACGACCCACACCGATAAACTCATCTTT.

The sample holds a few counts of this clone. The mismatch at residue 7 between this DNA's translation and the TCRdb protein of a much larger clone likely reflects a read error; the protein shown is translated from the DNA. The J gene is TRDJ1, the V gene TRDV2; D is uncertain. V lost 0 bases, J lost 3 bases, and 25 bases lay in between. The CDR3 covers 19 residues. Germline assignment: CDR1 GEAIGNYY and CDR2 EKD. The DNA for the CDR3 is TGTGCCTGTGACACCGTCCCCCAAGGGGTTCGGATTTCAGCCGATAAACTCATCTTT. It is translated as CACDTVPQGVRISADKLIF.

In its sample, this clone was seen a few times. A far larger clone is just one base off, so this is likely a read error. The same CDR3 arises from other DNA sequences in this sample as well. The chain combines TRDV2 with TRDJ1; 8 bases fit TRDD3. Germline CDR1 is GEAIGNYY and CDR2 is EKD. The CDR3 contains 14 residues. Losses at the gene ends were 3 bases for V and 3 bases for J; bases not matched to a gene: 5. The CDR3 protein is CACDPVGDPDKLIF. The DNA for the CDR3 is TGTGCCTGTGACCCCGTGGGGGATCCCGATAAACTCATCTTT.

As regards this clone: A far larger clone is one nucleotide away, so this likely arose from a read error. The identical CDR3 is also encoded by other nucleotide sequences in the sample. The chain's CDR3 is CACDAVLGDTRKTAQLFF. In nucleotides, the CDR3 is TGTGCCTGCGACGCGGTACTGGGGGATACGCGGAAGACAGCACAACTCTTCTTT. The chain couples TRDV2 to TRDJ2; TRDD3 agrees at 13 bases. Germline CDR1 reads GEAIGNYY; CDR2 reads EKD. Trimming cost V 7 bases and J 4 bases; bases outside gene matches: 14. CDR3 size: 18 residues.

This clone is categorized as large. Other DNA sequences in the sample encode the same CDR3. The CDR3 DNA follows: TGTGCCTGTGACACCGCTGGGGTAAGCTCCTGGGACACCCGACAGATGTTTTTC. This translates into CACDTAGVSSWDTRQMFF. The J gene is TRDJ3, the V gene TRDV2; the D gene is possibly TRDD3 (6 bases). Germline CDR1 and CDR2: GEAIGNYY and EKD. Trimming took 0 bases from V and 0 from J, leaving 11 bases between them. The CDR3 extends over 18 amino acids.

This clone ranks as medium-sized (0.01 to 0.1%). Since a far larger clone is one base different, this is likely a read error. Other nucleotide sequences in the sample specify the same CDR3. The chain is built from TRDV2 and TRDJ1; 9 bases fit TRDD3. The CDR3 covers 19 residues. CDR1 GEAIGNYY and CDR2 EKD come from the germline V gene. Trimming removed 0 bases from V and 0 bases from J; junction bases left unmatched: 13. CDR3 protein: CACDTVSLGDREDTDKLIF. CDR3 coding DNA: TGTGCCTGTGACACCGTTAGCCTGGGGGATCGGGAAGACACCGATAAACTCATCTTT.

To note about this clone: TCRdb shows a much larger clone's protein in place of this DNA's translation, and the two differ at residue 12, likely through a read error; the protein shown is translated from the DNA. The chain uses TRDV2 and TRDJ1, with 7 bases aligning to TRDD3. Germline CDR1 and CDR2: GEAIGNYY and EKD. The junction had 15 bases not matched to a gene; V was cut back by 0 bases and J by 0 bases. The CDR3 is made up of 19 amino acids. The chain's CDR3 is CACDTVLGTPGAYTDKLIF. The CDR3 DNA follows: TGTGCCTGTGACACCGTACTGGGGACCCCGGGGGCGTACACCGATAAACTCATCTTT.

This clone was found a few times. The translation of this DNA and the TCRdb protein of a much larger clone differ at residue 3, probably owing to a read error; the protein shown here is translated from the DNA. The CDR3 coding sequence is TGTGCCCGTGACGTACTGGGGGGCAAGGACACCGATAAACTCATCTTT. This encodes CARDVLGGKDTDKLIF. The chain joins TRDV2 to TRDJ1, with 8 bases that match TRDD3. Germline lookup yields CDR1 GEAIGNYY and CDR2 EKD. The CDR3 sequence is 16 residues long.

This clone was seen a few times. The chain uses TRDV1 and TRDJ1; 13 bases align to TRDD3. Germline CDR1 and CDR2: TSWWSYY and QGS. With V trimmed by 1 base and J by 5 bases, 19 bases remained unmatched. The length of the CDR3 is 21 residues. CDR3 DNA: TGTGCTCTTGGGGAACCGAGGATTCCCAGCTACTGGGGGATACGCGGAGATAAACTCATCTTT. This gives the protein CALGEPRIPSYWGIRGDKLIF.

Here the CDR3 DNA reads TGTGCCTGTGACACCTTACTGGGGGATACGACCGATAAACTCATCTTT. Its translation is CACDTLLGDTTDKLIF. This chain connects TRDV2 to TRDJ1, with 13 bases matching TRDD3. CDR3 size: 16 residues. Germline CDR1 is GEAIGNYY and CDR2 is EKD. The trim removed 0 bases at V and 2 bases at J, leaving 2 bases unmatched.

Worth noting for this clone: TCRdb's listed protein matches a much larger clone and diverges from this DNA's translation at residue 13, likely through a read error; the protein shown comes from the DNA. The rearrangement links TRDV2 to TRDJ1; 9 bases agree with TRDD3. In germline, CDR1 is GEAIGNYY, CDR2 EKD. CDR3 length: 18 residues. Unmatched junction bases numbered 14, after V lost 1 base and J lost 3 bases. The chain's CDR3 is CACDTIAGGSPYADKLIF. CDR3 DNA sequence: TGTGCCTGTGACACGATCGCTGGGGGATCCCCGTACGCCGATAAACTCATCTTT.

On this clone itself: An end of the junction does not agree with germline; a read error may underlie this. CDR3 in amino acids: CARDPLGGLGDTLYADKLIF. DNA of the CDR3: TGTGCCCGTGACCCCCTGGGTGGACTGGGGGATACTCTGTACGCCGATAAACTCATCTTT. The chain uses TRDV2 and TRDJ1, with 12 positions matching TRDD3. This CDR3 comprises 20 residues. Germline values: CDR1 GEAIGNYY, CDR2 EKD.

This clone is medium-sized (0.01 to 0.1%) in the sample. The same CDR3 can be traced to other DNA sequences in this sample. CDR3 in DNA: TGTGCTCTGGGGGCTTCCTATCCTAGCTGGCCCCTGGATGACGATAAACTCATCTTT. Protein: CALGASYPSWPLDDDKLIF. The V and J genes are TRDV3 and TRDJ1, with D perhaps being TRDD2 or TRDD3 (7 bases each). CDR1 and CDR2 from the germline V gene are TVYSNPD and GDNSRS (reference sequence). CDR3 length: 19 residues.

This clone appeared a few times. This likely stems from a read error, as it lies one base from a far larger clone. This sample also contains other DNA sequences that code for the same CDR3. This chain links TRDV1 with TRDJ2, with 11 positions matching TRDD3. The CDR3 consists of 21 residues. Germline CDR1 and CDR2: TSWWSYY and QGS. CDR3 residues: CALGGKLLAGGYKRKAAQLFF. CDR3 bases: TGTGCTCTTGGGGGAAAGCTACTTGCTGGGGGATACAAGCGGAAGGCAGCGCAACTCTTCTTT.

This clone was seen only a few times. TCRdb pairs this DNA with a much larger clone's protein that differs at residue 3, likely a read error; the protein shown was translated from the DNA. DNA of the CDR3: TGTGCTCCTGGGTTTCTCCCCGCGAGAGGAATTACCGATAAACTCATCTTT. Its translation is CAPGFLPARGITDKLIF. The chain joins TRDV1 to TRDJ1, with D perhaps matching TRDD3 (5 bases). Germline loops: CDR1 TSWWSYY, CDR2 QGS. CDR3 length: 17 residues.

By sample share, this clone is large. This chain joins TRDV2 and TRDJ1; 12 positions match TRDD3. J lost 0 bases, V lost 1 base, and 11 bases had no gene match. The V gene's germline CDR1 is GEAIGNYY and CDR2 EKD. This CDR3 region has 19 residues. This CDR3 reads CACDTLSGGYAGYTDKLIF. The DNA for the CDR3 is TGTGCCTGTGACACGTTGTCTGGGGGATACGCGGGGTACACCGATAAACTCATCTTT.